These 22 T cell receptor beta chains came from one sample sequenced in a study of shared clonotypes between healthy human individuals (dated by TCRdb to 2020 to 2022). Library method: the immunoSEQ multiplex PCR assay. The table was pulled from immuneACCESS by TCRdb, which kept in-frame rearrangements only. Such tables lose some clones; where checked, under half of the loss comes from unresolved V genes, and the rest has no known cause. In this sample the table shows over a million clones, more than 75% of which occur a single time. The ten most abundant clones make up around 0.61% of the sample. Sample: memory CD4+ T cells from PBMCs. The sample's cell subset or site label is to be understood as: CD45RA-negative fraction. These receptor sequences come from a man aged 18 to 29 in good health. Some clones in this sample may be carry-over from other donors' samples.

The CDR3, as DNA: TGTGCCAGTAGAGACAATTATAGCAATCAGCCCCAGCATTTT. Encoded protein: CASRDNYSNQPQHF. J is TRBJ1-5 and V is TRBV19; D ambiguous. CDR3 length equals 14 residues. V was pared by 6 bases and J by 0 bases, with 9 bases between. Looked up from germline, CDR1 is LNHDA and CDR2 is SQIVND (reference sequence).

This chain connects TRBV5-4 to TRBJ1-3; weak D call: TRBD1 (6 bases). V lost 5 bases and J 0 bases, leaving 12 bases between the germline ends. Per the germline V gene, CDR1 is SGHNT and CDR2 is YYREEE (reference sequence). The CDR3 is made up of 15 amino acids. DNA for the CDR3: TGTGCCAGCAGTCCGGACAGAAACTCTGGAAACACCATATATTTT. This sequence encodes CASSPDRNSGNTIYF.

About this clone: A much bigger clone sits one base away, suggesting this may be a read error. Additional DNA sequences in this sample encode the identical CDR3. The chain joins TRBV29-1 to TRBJ2-2; either TRBD1 or TRBD2 may fit D (5 bases each). This CDR3 region has 13 residues. CDR1 is SQVTM, CDR2 ANQGSEA, per germline. V was pared by 7 bases and J by 8 bases, with 17 bases between. Here the CDR3 reads CSARVGVTGELFF. The CDR3 nucleotides are TGCAGCGCCCGAGTGGGGGTTACTGGGGAGCTGTTTTTT.

This clone was seen a single time. This chain connects TRBV6-1 to TRBJ2-7, with 7 nucleotides matching TRBD1. The CDR3 is 15 amino acids. Germline V CDR1 and CDR2: MNHNS, SASEGT. The junction had 8 bases not matched to a gene; V was cut back by 5 bases and J by 1 base. The CDR3 nucleotides are TGTGCCAGCAGTACCCGGGGACAGCGATCCTACGAGCAGTACTTC. Translated: CASSTRGQRSYEQYF.

V usage is TRBV4-1 and J usage is TRBJ2-5; the match to TRBD1 covers 7 bases. Germline V gene sequence: CDR1 MGHRA, CDR2 YSYEKL. This CDR3 is built from 13 residues. The trim removed 4 bases at V and 3 bases at J, leaving 2 bases unmatched. This CDR3 reads CASSRQGEETQYF. Here the CDR3 DNA reads TGCGCCAGCAGCCGACAGGGCGAAGAGACCCAGTACTTC.

This rearrangement joins TRBV27 to TRBJ1-6; a weak D match, TRBD1 (6 bases). Germline assignment: CDR1 MNHEY and CDR2 SMNVEV (reference sequence). The CDR3 contains 16 residues. Trimming pared 1 base from V and 5 bases from J, leaving 12 bases between. CDR3 coding DNA: TGTGCCAGCAGTTTATTCGGGACAACCAATAATTCACCCCTCCACTTT. Protein: CASSLFGTTNNSPLHF.

A few counts support this clone. The same CDR3 can be traced to other DNA sequences in this sample. V and J are TRBV5-1 and TRBJ2-3; D not resolved. Germline CDR1 and CDR2: SGHRS and YFSETQ. The CDR3 has 15 amino acids. Trimming cost V 2 bases and J 0 bases, with 10 bases left between them. Here the CDR3 DNA reads TGCGCCAGCAGCTTAGTTCGTTCTAGCACAGATACGCAGTATTTT. Translation gives CASSLVRSSTDTQYF.

The chain recombines TRBV29-1 with TRBJ2-3, with D perhaps TRBD2 (5 bases). From germline, CDR1 is SQVTM and CDR2 ANQGSEA. Trimming removed 0 bases at V and 14 bases at J, with 18 bases between. The CDR3 runs 13 residues. The CDR3 DNA is TGCAGCGTTGAAGATCGGGGTGGAAGAACGGCGTATTTT. Amino acids: CSVEDRGGRTAYF.

This clone was counted many times. The rearrangement uses TRBV19 and TRBJ2-5; 9 bases are shared with TRBD2. This CDR3 is 16 amino acids long. V shed 4 bases, J shed 6 bases, and the junction held 12 bases outside the gene matches. In germline, CDR1 is LNHDA, CDR2 SQIVND (reference sequence). CDR3 DNA sequence: TGTGCCAGTAGTAGAGCGGGAGGAACGAGGGCTCAGACCCAGTACTTC. It encodes CASSRAGGTRAQTQYF.

The table lists this clone with a few counts. The genes are TRBV6-6 and TRBJ2-1; D ambiguous. The germline gives CDR1 MNHNY, CDR2 SVGAGI (reference sequence). The CDR3 spans 15 residues. V was clipped by 2 bases and J by 3 bases, with 11 bases between them. This CDR3 is CASSYEQTLYNEQFF. The CDR3 DNA follows: TGTGCCAGCAGTTACGAACAGACCCTCTACAATGAGCAGTTCTTC.

The chain employs TRBV6-4 and TRBJ2-1; 7 nucleotides match TRBD1. The trim removed 6 bases at V and 4 bases at J, leaving 9 bases unmatched. CDR1 MRHNA and CDR2 SNTAGT come from the germline V gene. The CDR3 consists of 15 residues. CDR3 in DNA: TGTGCCAGCAGCCCCCGACAGGGATCTTACAATGAGCAGTTCTTC. Translation: CASSPRQGSYNEQFF.

The J gene is TRBJ1-2, the V gene TRBV7-9; a possible D gene is TRBD1 (6 bases). V was pared by 5 bases and J by 8 bases, with 9 bases between. The CDR3 sequence is 11 residues long. Germline loops: CDR1 SEHNR, CDR2 FQNEAQ (reference sequence). As DNA, the CDR3 is TGTGCCAGCAGCCGGACAGAGGGCTACACCTTC. It is translated as CASSRTEGYTF. The whole variable domain, remainder taken from reference TRBV7-9 and TRBJ1-2, is DTGVSQNPRHKITKRGQNVTFRCDPISEHNRLYWYRQTLGQGPEFLTYFQNEAQLEKSRLLSDRFSAERPKGSFSTLEIQRTEQGDSAMYLCASSRTEGYTFGSGTRLTVV.

The rearrangement joins TRBV5-1 to TRBJ2-3, with D unclear. V shed 0 bases and J shed 6 bases, with 8 bases lying between them. The CDR3 is 13 residues long. Germline-derived CDR1 and CDR2 are SGHRS and YFSETQ. This CDR3 is CASSLARRDTQYF. CDR3 DNA: TGCGCCAGCAGCTTGGCCCGCCGGGATACGCAGTATTTT.

In its sample, this clone was seen a few times. V usage is TRBV9 and J usage is TRBJ1-2; 7 nucleotides align to TRBD1. CDR3 size: 14 residues. Looked up from germline, CDR1 is SGDLS and CDR2 is YYNGEE. V gave up 6 bases and J gave up 3 bases; unmatched junction bases: 8. CDR3 DNA sequence: TGTGCCAGCACCGTTACCGGGACAGACTATGGCTACACCTTC. Translation gives CASTVTGTDYGYTF.

The chain combines TRBV6-6 with TRBJ2-3, with D perhaps matching TRBD2 (6 bases). Trimming cost V 6 bases and J 0 bases, with 13 bases left between them. The CDR3 contains 15 residues. The germline CDR1 and CDR2 sequences are MNHNY and SVGAGI (reference sequence). The CDR3 spells CASSGGGSSTDTQYF. CDR3 in DNA: TGTGCCAGCAGCGGGGGTGGGTCTAGCACAGATACGCAGTATTTT.

The rearrangement links TRBV11-2 to TRBJ1-4, with D possibly matching TRBD1 (6 bases). CDR1 and CDR2 (germline): SGHAT, FQNNGV. V dropped 0 bases and J dropped 3 bases, with 8 bases sitting between them. CDR3 size: 15 residues. The CDR3 DNA is TGTGCCAGCAGCTTAGAGGACAGATCTAATGAAAAACTGTTTTTT. Its translation: CASSLEDRSNEKLFF. Combining the CDR3 with reference TRBV11-2 and TRBJ1-4 gives the whole variable domain EAGVAQSPRYKIIEKRQSVAFWCNPISGHATLYWYQQILGQGPKLLIQFQNNGVVDDSQLPKDRFSAERLKGVDSTLKIQPAKLEDSAVYLCASSLEDRSNEKLFFGSGTQLSVL.

The chain links TRBV7-9 to TRBJ2-3; TRBD2 matches 10 bases. The CDR3 is 18 amino acids. Looked up from germline, CDR1 is SEHNR and CDR2 is FQNEAQ (reference sequence). V dropped 5 bases and J dropped 5; count of bases not matched to a gene: 16. The CDR3 sequence: CASSPYLLLAGVGDTQYF. Written as DNA, the CDR3 is TGTGCCAGCAGCCCCTACTTATTGCTAGCGGGAGTTGGAGATACGCAGTATTTT.

This clone has a single count. The rearrangement uses TRBV28 and TRBJ1-2; D might be TRBD1 (6 bases). Germline CDR1 MDHEN, CDR2 SYDVKM. V was clipped by 8 bases and J by 5 bases, with 15 bases between them. CDR3 length equals 13 residues. DNA for the CDR3: TGTGCCAGCGGAATCGGACAGCAGTATGGCTACACCTTC. Amino acid sequence: CASGIGQQYGYTF.

This clone occurred a few times. The rearrangement uses TRBV7-2 and TRBJ1-1; D is perhaps TRBD1 (6 bases). Trimming pared 3 bases from V and 10 bases from J, leaving 9 bases between. Germline-derived CDR1 and CDR2 are SGHTA and FQGNSA. The CDR3 loop spans 11 amino acids. Here the CDR3 DNA reads TGTGCCAGCAGCTTTGACAGGCGAGCTTTCTTT. Translation: CASSFDRRAFF.

Concerning this clone itself: Additional DNA sequences in this sample encode the identical CDR3. The CDR3 sequence: CASSPDSYNEQFF. Written as DNA, the CDR3 is TGTGCCAGCAGCCCCGACTCCTACAATGAGCAGTTCTTC. The chain couples TRBV7-2 to TRBJ2-1; unclear D gene. Germline-derived CDR1 and CDR2 are SGHTA and FQGNSA. V lost 5 bases and J 0 bases, leaving 5 bases between the germline ends. CDR3 length equals 13 residues.

This clone was observed a few times. The rearrangement links TRBV18 to TRBJ1-5; weak D call: TRBD1 (5 bases). Trimming removed 4 bases at V and 3 bases at J, with 10 bases between. The germline CDR1 and CDR2 sequences are KGHSH and LQKENI. This CDR3 is 14 amino acids long. This chain's CDR3 is CASSQGPFNQPQHF. The CDR3 DNA sequence: TGTGCCAGCTCACAGGGACCGTTCAATCAGCCCCAGCATTTT.

The chain recombines TRBV28 with TRBJ2-7; D call uncertain. V was trimmed by 7 bases and J by 0 bases, leaving 10 bases between them. Per the germline V gene, CDR1 is MDHEN and CDR2 is SYDVKM. CDR3 length equals 13 residues. For the CDR3, the DNA is TGTGCCAGCATCCCGGGCAACTCCTACGAGCAGTACTTC. Its protein is CASIPGNSYEQYF.